Listed below are T cell receptor beta chains from one sample, sequenced in a study of human T cells and chemical hapten exposure. TCRdb recomputed calls from the RACE reads with MiXCR, one row per CDR3 protein. Of 180,000 or so distinct CDR3 sequences in the sample, around 25% are singletons; the top ten hold around 2.5%. The specimen comprised whole blood, sampled in connection with sensitization to the hapten diphenylcyclopropenone (DPC). The source of these receptors is a woman aged 35 to 49 with alopecia areata. Some clones in this sample may be carry-over from other donors' samples. CDR3s include the opening cysteine and the closing phenylalanine or tryptophan. The D gene is left open where the match is weak. Not all rows give a size; the values are once, few, many and, for expanded clones, a class.

V gene: TRBV4-3; J gene: TRBJ2-7; D gene: NA; clone size: NA; CDR3 DNA: TGCGCCAGCAGCCAAGATTCCCGTAGCACAGGGCTGTATCTCGAGCAGTACTTC; CDR3 protein: CASSQDSRSTGLYLEQYF
V gene: TRBV11-2; J gene: TRBJ2-2; D gene: TRBD2; clone size: NA; CDR3 DNA: TGTGCCAGCAGCAGAAAAATCGGCGGGAGTGTTGTCACCGGGGAGCTGTTTTTT; CDR3 protein: CASSRKIGGSVVTGELFF
V gene: TRBV5-1; J gene: TRBJ1-3; D gene: TRBD1; clone size: NA; CDR3 DNA: TGCGCCAGCAGCTTGGACCGGGACAGGGCTGGAAACACCATATATTTT; CDR3 protein: CASSLDRDRAGNTIYF
V gene: TRBV28; J gene: TRBJ2-1; D gene: NA; clone size: few; CDR3 DNA: TGTGCCAGCACCCCGGCAGGGGACAATGAGCAGTTCTTC; CDR3 protein: CASTPAGDNEQFF
V gene: TRBV27; J gene: TRBJ1-3; D gene: NA; clone size: NA; CDR3 DNA: TGTGCCAGCAGTTTAAAGGGGTCTGGAAACACCATATATTTT; CDR3 protein: CASSLKGSGNTIYF
V gene: TRBV7-2; J gene: TRBJ1-5; D gene: NA; clone size: NA; CDR3 DNA: TGTGCCAGCAGCTTAGTGTGGCAGGCCAGCAATCAGCCCCAGCATTTT; CDR3 protein: CASSLVWQASNQPQHF
V gene: TRBV4-2; J gene: TRBJ1-1; D gene: TRBD1; clone size: NA; CDR3 DNA: TGTGCCAGCAGCCAAGCCGGGACAGGGTCCACTGAAGCTTTCTTT; CDR3 protein: CASSQAGTGSTEAFF
V gene: TRBV20-1; J gene: TRBJ2-1; D gene: TRBD2; clone size: NA; CDR3 DNA: TGCAGTGCTCGTAGCGGGACGAGCTCCTACAATGAGCAGTTCTTC; CDR3 protein: CSARSGTSSYNEQFF
V gene: TRBV5-1; J gene: TRBJ2-2; D gene: NA; clone size: once; CDR3 DNA: TGCGCCAGCAGCTTGGAATCCACGAACACCGGGGAGCTGTTTTTT; CDR3 protein: CASSLESTNTGELFF
V gene: TRBV10-3; J gene: TRBJ2-5; D gene: NA; clone size: few; CDR3 DNA: TGTGCCATCAGTGCGGGCCAAGAGACCCAGTACTTC; CDR3 protein: CAISAGQETQYF
V gene: TRBV12-3/TRBV12-4; J gene: TRBJ2-3; D gene: TRBD2; clone size: NA; CDR3 DNA: TGTGCCACGGGGCTAGCGGGAGTGGGGGATACGCAGTATTTT; CDR3 protein: CATGLAGVGDTQYF
V gene: TRBV6-2/TRBV6-3; J gene: TRBJ1-1; D gene: TRBD1; clone size: NA; CDR3 DNA: TGTGCCAGCAGTTACTCGACAGGGGTCACGAACACTGAAGCTTTCTTT; CDR3 protein: CASSYSTGVTNTEAFF
V gene: TRBV7-6; J gene: TRBJ2-3; D gene: NA; clone size: NA; CDR3 DNA: TGTGCCAGCAGCCCCTCCCGGGAGATAGATACGCAGTATTTT; CDR3 protein: CASSPSREIDTQYF
V gene: TRBV29-1; J gene: TRBJ2-1; D gene: NA; clone size: NA; CDR3 DNA: TGCAGCGTTTTACGTGGTGAGCAGTTCTTC; CDR3 protein: CSVLRGEQFF
V gene: TRBV9; J gene: TRBJ2-5; D gene: TRBD2; clone size: NA; CDR3 DNA: TGTGCCAGCAGCGGGGTAGCGGGAGATGAGACCCAGTACTTC; CDR3 protein: CASSGVAGDETQYF